The 3 T cell receptor beta chains in this list originate from one sample, sequenced in a study of cytomegalovirus exposure and HLA in healthy donors. PCR was performed using 60 Vbeta and 13 Jbeta primers. Generated by immunoSEQ multiplex PCR, the TCRdb table keeps only in-frame clones and is missing some. In the table there are tens of thousands of clones, just under 80% of which are singletons. The source material was PBMCs. The receptor source for this set is a woman in her thirties or forties in good health and CMV-seronegative.

This clone has a single count. This chain uses TRBV9 with TRBJ2-7; possible D gene TRBD2, 6 bases. The CDR3 consists of 13 residues. The V end was cut by 4 bases, the J end by 4 bases, with 12 bases between. Germline lookup yields CDR1 SGDLS and CDR2 YYNGEE. CDR3 protein: CASSSQGGYEQYF. For the CDR3, the DNA is TGTGCCAGCAGCTCACAAGGAGGGTACGAGCAGTACTTC.

The chain combines TRBV5-4 with TRBJ2-5; unclear D gene. This CDR3 comprises 11 residues. Between the trimmed V and J ends, which lost 4 bases and 3 bases, there was a span of 4 bases. Germline loops: CDR1 SGHNT, CDR2 YYREEE (reference sequence). The CDR3 DNA reads as TGTGCCAGCAGCCGGGAAGAGACCCAGTACTTC. Amino acid sequence: CASSREETQYF.

As to this clone: An end of the junction does not agree with germline; a read error may underlie this. This CDR3 is CASSIGGRGLSEALF. The CDR3 nucleotides read TGTGCCAGTAGTATCGGGGGCAGGGGGCTATCTGAAGCTCTCTTT. The V and J genes are TRBV19 and TRBJ1-1; 8 bases agree with TRBD1. Germline assignment: CDR1 LNHDA and CDR2 SQIVND (reference sequence). There are 15 residues in the CDR3.